This T cell receptor beta chain is drawn from a study of blood T cell repertoires in COVID-19. Across the study: There were acute and convalescent COVID-19 samples, and they came from the United States, Italy and Spain. Sources were T cells, B-cell-depleted T cells, or PBMCs; the material itself was cDNA or gDNA.

Methods used by the authors: Quantification of nucleated cells was approximated via reference gene primer amplification. Sequencing was performed with immunoSEQ multiplex PCR; in TCRdb, only in-frame clones are kept and a portion is missing. D and trimming come from the DNA, and the V and J calls and clone size come from that table. The profile shows around 99,000 clones, roughly 90% of them singletons. J was trimmed by 6 bases and V by 5 bases; bases with no gene match: 12. Germline V gene data show CDR1 as LNHDA and CDR2 as SQIVND (reference sequence). CDR3 length: 17 amino acids. The sample was peripheral blood. The J gene is TRBJ2-7, the V gene TRBV19; 14 bases agree with TRBD2. The clonotype comes from a man aged 35 to 55 with active or convalescent COVID-19. The CDR3 sequence: CASSPSGLAGVLGEQYF. The DNA for the CDR3 is TGTGCCAGTAGTCCTTCGGGACTAGCGGGAGTTCTGGGCGAGCAGTACTTC. Drawing the rest from reference TRBV19 and TRBJ2-7, the complete variable domain is DGGITQSPKYLFRKEGQNVTLSCEQNLNHDAMYWYRQDPGQGLRLIYYSQIVNDFQKGDIAEGYSVSREKKESFPLTVTSAQKNPTAFYLCASSPSGLAGVLGEQYFGPGTRLTVT.